Listed here are 20 T cell receptor beta chains from one sample, sequenced in a study of blood T cells in healthy people across ages. A second PCR, run for about 7 to 11 cycles, used a sample-barcoded 5' primer plus a J-beta primer mix. TCRdb fed the 5' RACE reads into MiXCR, producing one record per CDR3 protein. The sample records over 450,000 distinct CDR3 sequences, 24% being singletons. These same records also appear under a second study, on T cells of mothers and their children.

The sequencing input was blood. These receptors came from a boy younger than 18 in good health.

The rearrangement joins TRBV20-1 to TRBJ2-7; TRBD2 might be the D (5 bases). The germline gives CDR1 DFQATT, CDR2 SNEGSKA (reference sequence). The CDR3 is 12 amino acids. V shed 3 bases and J shed 9 bases, with 15 bases lying between them. CDR3: CSARGDEIGQYF. The CDR3 bases are TGCAGTGCTAGGGGAGACGAGATCGGGCAGTACTTC.

This clonotype was detected a few times. This chain links TRBV7-9 with TRBJ1-6; TRBD1 agrees at 8 bases. The CDR3 is made up of 14 amino acids. CDR1 SEHNR and CDR2 FQNEAQ come from the germline V gene (reference sequence). With 5 bases clipped from V and 14 bases from J, the junction kept 11 bases outside the gene matches. The CDR3, as DNA: TGTGCCAGCAGCCCAGGGGGCACGGGGTCCTCCCTCCACTTT. This gives the protein CASSPGGTGSSLHF.

The gene calls are TRBV11-3 and TRBJ2-3; 7 bases line up with TRBD2. CDR3 length equals 13 residues. The germline gives CDR1 SGHNT, CDR2 YENEEA. After removal of 4 bases from V and 6 bases from J, the junction contained 4 bases not matched to a gene. The chain's CDR3 is CASSSEGGDTQYF. Written as DNA, the CDR3 is TGTGCCAGCAGCTCCGAGGGAGGGGATACGCAGTATTTT.

The chain carries TRBV12-3 or TRBV12-4 and TRBJ1-5; possible D gene TRBD1, 6 bases. The CDR3 runs 15 residues. Trimming cost V 6 bases and J 1 base, with 13 bases left between them. In DNA, the CDR3 is TGTGCCAGCAGCATGGGGGCAATGAGCAATCAGCCCCAGCATTTT. Translation gives CASSMGAMSNQPQHF.

The J gene is TRBJ2-7, the V gene TRBV28; 9 bases align to TRBD1. The CDR3 runs to 16 residues. The germline gives CDR1 MDHEN, CDR2 SYDVKM. The V and J ends lost 3 bases and 5 bases, in that order; junction bases with no gene match: 11. The CDR3 DNA follows: TGTGCCAGCAGTTTCCCCTCCGGGACAGGGTCCCACGAGCAGTACTTC. This codes for CASSFPSGTGSHEQYF.

The chain joins TRBV7-9 to TRBJ2-5, with D possibly matching TRBD1 (5 bases). There are 17 residues in the CDR3. The germline V gene has CDR1 SEHNR and CDR2 FQNEAQ (reference sequence). V was cut by 4 bases and J by 4 bases, with 22 bases left in between. In nucleotides, the CDR3 is TGTGCCAGCAGCTCCAACTTCAGGGTCCTACGGGCAGAGACCCAGTACTTC. This gives the protein CASSSNFRVLRAETQYF.

The chain couples TRBV24-1 to TRBJ2-3; D uncertain. The CDR3 is 13 residues long. V lost 4 bases and J lost 2, with 6 bases in between. Germline lookup yields CDR1 KGHDR and CDR2 SFDVKD. The CDR3 coding sequence is TGTGCCACCAGTGACCCACCCACAGATACGCAGTATTTT. Translated: CATSDPPTDTQYF.

The table lists this clonotype with a few counts. The rearrangement uses TRBV5-1 and TRBJ1-1; D is unclear. The CDR3 runs 15 residues. Germline V lookup: CDR1 SGHRS, CDR2 YFSETQ. V gave up 0 bases and J gave up 1 base, with 10 bases separating them. The CDR3 reads CASSLAEDPNTEAFF. CDR3 bases: TGCGCCAGCAGCTTGGCCGAGGACCCGAACACTGAAGCTTTCTTT.

With respect to this clonotype: One end of the junction fails to match germline, which may point to a read error. This chain connects TRBV24-1 to TRBJ1-1; D is unresolved. The V gene's germline CDR1 is KGHDR and CDR2 SFDVKD. CDR3 size: 12 residues. The DNA for the CDR3 is TGTGCCACCAGTGATGATGATGTGGAAGCCTTCTTT. This sequence encodes CATSDDDVEAFF.

The chain carries TRBV28 and TRBJ2-6; D remains unclear. This CDR3 comprises 13 residues. V was trimmed by 6 bases and J by 2 bases, leaving 5 bases between them. Per the germline V gene, CDR1 is MDHEN and CDR2 is SYDVKM. DNA of the CDR3: TGTGCCAGCAGCGTCCCTGGGGCCAACGTCCTGACTTTC. It specifies CASSVPGANVLTF.

This clonotype was observed a handful of times. The gene calls are TRBV7-9 and TRBJ2-2, with TRBD2 matching over 12 bases. CDR1 is SEHNR, CDR2 FQNEAQ, per germline (reference sequence). Unmatched junction bases numbered 8, after V lost 5 bases and J lost 7 bases. This CDR3 region has 16 residues. The CDR3 loop reads CASSPSGGAAIGELFF. Written as DNA, the CDR3 is TGTGCCAGCAGCCCTAGCGGGGGGGCTGCGATCGGGGAGCTGTTTTTT.

This clonotype was counted a few times. The V gene is TRBV20-1, the J gene TRBJ1-5, with a weak D call TRBD1 (5 bases). V was clipped by 0 bases and J by 9 bases, with 24 bases between them. Germline assignment: CDR1 DFQATT and CDR2 SNEGSKA (reference sequence). The CDR3 contains 17 residues. DNA for the CDR3: TGCAGTGCTAGAGATCCCGCCAGTGGGGGGACTAAAAGGCCCCAGCATTTT. Its protein product is CSARDPASGGTKRPQHF.

The chain combines TRBV12-3 or TRBV12-4 with TRBJ2-7; D gene uncertain. CDR3 length: 17 amino acids. Deletions cut 6 bases from V and 2 bases from J, with 23 bases between. Here the CDR3 reads CASSFSRWDGKPYEQYF. In nucleotides, the CDR3 is TGTGCCAGCAGCTTCTCTCGGTGGGATGGCAAACCCTACGAGCAGTACTTC.

The V gene is TRBV6-2 or TRBV6-3, the J gene TRBJ1-5; D is undetermined. Per germline, CDR1 MNHEY and CDR2 SVGEGT. The V gene lost 5 bases and the J gene lost 1 base, with 12 bases spanning the gap. The CDR3 contains 15 residues. CDR3 in amino acids: CASSDGFLSNQPQHF. The CDR3 DNA follows: TGTGCCAGCAGTGACGGATTTTTAAGCAATCAGCCCCAGCATTTT.

The V gene is TRBV7-9, the J gene TRBJ2-7, with 9 bases aligning to TRBD1. V lost 5 bases and J lost 7; bases outside the gene matches: 9. Germline V gives CDR1 SEHNR, CDR2 FQNEAQ (reference sequence). There are 14 residues in the CDR3. CDR3 loop: CASSPNRGLGEQYF. CDR3 sequence (DNA): TGTGCCAGCAGCCCGAACAGGGGGCTGGGAGAGCAGTACTTC.

Many counts were recorded for this clonotype. The chain is built from TRBV7-2 and TRBJ1-6, with D possibly being TRBD1 (5 bases). This CDR3 comprises 14 residues. Trimming left V 2 bases short and J 7 bases short, with 9 bases between. Germline CDR1 and CDR2: SGHTA and FQGNSA. The CDR3 loop reads CASSLLGENSPLHF. In nucleotides, the CDR3 is TGTGCCAGCAGCTTATTAGGGGAAAATTCACCCCTCCACTTT.

This chain joins TRBV27 and TRBJ1-1, with 7 bases that match TRBD1. Germline V gene data show CDR1 as MNHEY and CDR2 as SMNVEV (reference sequence). Trimming took 4 bases from V and 3 from J; bases not matched to a gene: 2. CDR3 length equals 13 residues. The CDR3 protein is CASSSGQYTEAFF. Written as DNA, the CDR3 is TGTGCCAGCAGTTCGGGACAGTACACTGAAGCTTTCTTT.

The V call is TRBV4-1, the J call TRBJ1-4; TRBD1 might be the D (6 bases). The CDR3 sequence is 14 residues long. The V and J ends lost 0 bases and 7 bases respectively, with 9 bases between them. CDR1 is MGHRA and CDR2 is YSYEKL in the germline V gene. CDR3 loop: CASSQENRVEKLFF. As DNA, the CDR3 is TGCGCCAGCAGCCAAGAAAACAGGGTTGAAAAACTGTTTTTT.

This chain uses TRBV7-9 with TRBJ1-1, with TRBD1 matching 7 bases. Germline V gene sequence: CDR1 SEHNR, CDR2 FQNEAQ (reference sequence). The CDR3 is 12 residues long. After removal of 5 bases from V and 8 bases from J, the junction contained 5 bases not matched to a gene. The CDR3 region has the DNA TGTGCCAGCAGCCAGGACAGGATGGAAGCTTTCTTT. Translated, it gives CASSQDRMEAFF.

V is TRBV7-9 and J is TRBJ2-3, with unresolved D. Germline V CDR1 and CDR2: SEHNR, FQNEAQ (reference sequence). Trimming removed 5 bases from V and 4 bases from J, with 10 bases in between. This CDR3 spans 13 amino acids. The CDR3, as DNA: TGTGCCAGCAGCACCGTTCTTGCAGATACGCAGTATTTT. It is translated as CASSTVLADTQYF.